The next 22 T cell receptor beta chains were all read from a single sample in a study of HIV-infected patients and healthy controls. About 550 ng RNA was reverse transcribed with alpha and beta constant-region primers. Each of the alpha and beta chains got its own library through chain-specific third strand synthesis with indices. MiXCR was run by TCRdb on the 5' RACE reads, yielding one entry per CDR3 protein. The sample records 15,000 to 20,000 distinct CDR3 sequences, approximately 9.6% being singletons. Whole blood was used without fractionation, so all unsorted peripheral T cells were included. Sequences were obtained from blood. These receptors originate from an adult in good health.

This clonotype was observed a handful of times. This sequence joins TRBV7-2 and TRBJ2-5; D not resolved. V was pared by 1 base and J by 0 bases, with 12 bases between. The germline V gene has CDR1 SGHTA and CDR2 FQGNSA. The CDR3 is 16 amino acids. CDR3 in DNA: TGTGCCAGCAGCTTAGGCCTCCAGACGTACCAAGAGACCCAGTACTTC. Amino acids: CASSLGLQTYQETQYF.

This clonotype was counted many times. The rearrangement joins TRBV28 to TRBJ2-7; D unclear. The ends were cut back, 7 bases at V and 0 bases at J, with 13 bases in the middle. This CDR3 is 14 amino acids long. The germline V gene encodes CDR1 MDHEN and CDR2 SYDVKM. The CDR3: CASTLVISSYEQYF. CDR3 nucleotides: TGTGCCAGCACCCTAGTTATCAGCTCCTACGAGCAGTACTTC.

At least ten counts were recorded for this clonotype. The chain recombines TRBV2 with TRBJ2-3; the match to TRBD2 covers 7 bases. There are 15 residues in the CDR3. Germline-derived CDR1 and CDR2 are SNHLY and FYNNEI. After removal of 6 bases from V and 4 bases from J, the junction contained 10 bases not matched to a gene. CDR3 amino acids: CASSGMGSGADTQYF. As DNA, the CDR3 is TGTGCCAGCAGCGGGATGGGGAGCGGGGCAGATACGCAGTATTTT.

The rearrangement links TRBV6-6 to TRBJ2-5, with a possible D match to TRBD2 (6 bases). In germline, CDR1 is MNHNY, CDR2 SVGAGI (reference sequence). The germline V and J ends were trimmed by 2 bases and 5 bases, with 15 bases remaining between them. The CDR3 length is 15 residues. As DNA, the CDR3 is TGTGCCAGCAGTTACATCGGAACCCGGGAGGAGACCCAGTACTTC. Translation: CASSYIGTREETQYF.

Many counts were recorded for this clonotype. The chain recombines TRBV12-3 or TRBV12-4 with TRBJ1-6; D is perhaps TRBD1 (5 bases). CDR3 size: 12 residues. V was shortened by 3 bases and J by 9 bases, with 6 bases between the two germline ends. Here the CDR3 reads CASSFRGSPLHF. The CDR3 DNA sequence: TGTGCCAGCAGTTTTAGGGGTTCACCCCTCCACTTT.

The sample holds many counts of this clonotype. This sequence joins TRBV6-5 and TRBJ2-1, with D perhaps TRBD2 (5 bases). Germline V CDR1 and CDR2: MNHEY, SVGAGI. The CDR3 extends over 15 amino acids. The V end was cut by 4 bases, the J end by 4 bases, with 14 bases between. CDR3 sequence reads: CASSWLSGSYNEQFF. The CDR3 DNA reads as TGTGCCAGCAGTTGGTTATCGGGATCTTACAATGAGCAGTTCTTC.

This clonotype was recorded at least ten times. The chain joins TRBV20-1 to TRBJ1-1; no clear D. Trimming took 0 bases from V and 0 from J, leaving 11 bases between them. The length of the CDR3 is 15 residues. Germline V gives CDR1 DFQATT, CDR2 SNEGSKA (reference sequence). CDR3 nucleotides: TGCAGTGCTAGAGATGCTGGGCAAATGAACACTGAAGCTTTCTTT. Residues: CSARDAGQMNTEAFF.

At least ten counts were recorded for this clonotype. CDR3 sequence reads: CASSLEGQYYGYTF. CDR3 in DNA: TGTGCCAGCAGCCTCGAGGGACAGTACTATGGCTACACCTTC. The chain has TRBV14 and TRBJ1-2; 7 positions agree with TRBD1. Germline V gene sequence: CDR1 SGHDN, CDR2 FVKESK. The CDR3 has 14 residues. The J segment lost 3 bases and the V segment lost 4 bases, leaving 5 bases of the junction unmatched. The full variable domain, its missing parts supplied by reference TRBV14 and TRBJ1-2, is EAGVTQFPSHSVIEKGQTVTLRCDPISGHDNLYWYRRVMGKEIKFLLHFVKESKQDESGMPNNRFLAERTGGTYSTLKVQPAELEDSGVYFCASSLEGQYYGYTFGSGTRLTVV.

This clonotype came up many times. The chain links TRBV3-1 to TRBJ2-4, with no clear D. With 1 base removed from V and 0 bases from J, the gap between germline ends came to 4 bases. Germline CDR1 and CDR2: LGHDT and YNNKEL (reference sequence). The CDR3 covers 14 residues. The DNA of the CDR3 is TGTGCCAGCAGCCAAGGAGTAGCCAAAAACATTCAGTACTTC. Amino acids: CASSQGVAKNIQYF.

The CDR3 loop is CASMDSGANVLTF. CDR3 nucleotides: TGTGCCAGCATGGACTCTGGGGCCAACGTCCTGACTTTC. The chain uses TRBV12-3 or TRBV12-4 and TRBJ2-6; unclear D gene. Between the trimmed V and J ends, which lost 7 bases and 0 bases, there was a span of 4 bases. This CDR3 is built from 13 residues.

This clonotype was counted at least ten times. This chain uses TRBV12-3 or TRBV12-4 with TRBJ2-3; TRBD2 aligns across 14 bases. The CDR3 sequence is 16 residues long. Germline trimming cut 6 bases from V and 4 bases from J; bases unmatched to any gene: 6. CDR3 in amino acids: CASSTGTSGSADTQYF. The CDR3 nucleotides are TGTGCCAGCAGCACCGGGACTAGCGGGAGCGCAGATACGCAGTATTTT.

CDR3 in DNA: TGTGCCAGCTCACAAAGGAACCGGGACGAATCAGGCAATCAGCCCCAGCATTTT. Amino acid sequence: CASSQRNRDESGNQPQHF. The chain has TRBV18 and TRBJ1-5; TRBD1 might be the D (5 bases). Per the germline V gene, CDR1 is KGHSH and CDR2 is LQKENI. The CDR3 is 18 amino acids. V lost 4 bases to trimming and J lost 2 bases, with 21 bases between them.

CDR3 amino acids: CASKGESGELFF. CDR3 coding DNA: TGTGCCAGTAAGGGGGAGAGCGGGGAGCTGTTTTTT. This chain uses TRBV19 with TRBJ2-2, with D possibly TRBD1 on 6 matching bases. Trimming shortened V by 7 bases and J by 7 bases, and 10 bases separated the two germline ends. Germline CDR1 and CDR2: LNHDA and SQIVND (reference sequence). The CDR3 totals 12 residues. The entire variable domain, with the rest obtained from reference TRBV19 and TRBJ2-2, is as follows: DGGITQSPKYLFRKEGQNVTLSCEQNLNHDAMYWYRQDPGQGLRLIYYSQIVNDFQKGDIAEGYSVSREKKESFPLTVTSAQKNPTAFYLCASKGESGELFFGEGSRLTVL.

Notes on this clonotype: A clone one base away is much larger, so this may be a read error. Likely a read error: the CDR3 ends without its conserved phenylalanine or tryptophan. V is TRBV29-1 and J is TRBJ2-7; 8 nucleotides align to TRBD2. V lost 4 bases, J lost 4 bases, and 3 bases stayed unmatched. There are 12 residues in the CDR3. Looked up from germline, CDR1 is SQVTM and CDR2 is ANQGSEA. CDR3 amino acids: CSVGSGSYEQYS. CDR3 sequence (DNA): TGCAGCGTTGGGAGCGGGAGTTACGAGCAGTACTCC.

This clonotype was picked up many times. The CDR3 loop reads CASNFIAGTDTQYF. CDR3 coding DNA: TGTGCCAGCAATTTTATAGCGGGGACAGATACGCAGTATTTT. V gene TRBV12-3 or TRBV12-4 combines with J gene TRBJ2-3; 8 nucleotides line up with TRBD2. J was trimmed by 3 bases and V by 7 bases; bases with no gene match: 6. The CDR3 extends over 14 amino acids.

This clonotype has a count of ten or more. V is TRBV27 and J is TRBJ2-3, with 7 bases fitting TRBD2. After removal of 6 bases from V and 0 bases from J, the junction contained 6 bases not matched to a gene. The CDR3 has 15 residues. Germline CDR1 reads MNHEY; CDR2 reads SMNVEV (reference sequence). Here the CDR3 DNA reads TGTGCCAGCAGGAGGCGGCGGGAGAGCACAGATACGCAGTATTTT. It encodes CASRRRRESTDTQYF.

At least ten counts were recorded for this clonotype. The V gene is TRBV5-5, the J gene TRBJ2-7; D is undetermined. Germline lookup yields CDR1 SGHKS and CDR2 YYEKEE (reference sequence). This CDR3 is built from 14 residues. V was shortened by 0 bases and J by 2 bases, with 9 bases between the two germline ends. The CDR3 DNA sequence: TGTGCCAGCAGCTTGGGTCTCTTAGCCTACGAGCAGTACTTC. Residues: CASSLGLLAYEQYF. The entire variable domain, with the rest obtained from reference TRBV5-5 and TRBJ2-7, is as follows: DAGVTQSPTHLIKTRGQQVTLRCSPISGHKSVSWYQQVLGQGPQFIFQYYEKEERGRGNFPDRFSARQFPNYSSELNVNALLLGDSALYLCASSLGLLAYEQYFGPGTRLTVT.

This clonotype showed up many times. The gene calls are TRBV6-2 or TRBV6-3 and TRBJ2-5; D may be TRBD2 (6 bases). With 0 bases removed from V and 9 bases from J, the gap between germline ends came to 11 bases. The CDR3 length is 13 residues. Germline V gene lookup returns CDR1 MNHEY and CDR2 SVGEGT. In DNA, the CDR3 is TGTGCCAGCAGTTACTCAGGACCGGGGGCCCAGTACTTC. Translation gives CASSYSGPGAQYF.

V usage is TRBV28 and J usage is TRBJ1-2; D is ambiguous. Germline V gene sequence: CDR1 MDHEN, CDR2 SYDVKM. This CDR3 has 12 residues. The V gene lost 4 bases and the J gene lost 9 bases, with 12 bases spanning the gap. The CDR3 coding sequence is TGTGCCAGCAGTTCAGCGGGGTTACGCTACACCTTC. Its protein is CASSSAGLRYTF.

This clonotype was counted ten times or more. This rearrangement joins TRBV20-1 to TRBJ1-2; D may be TRBD1 (6 bases). The CDR3 is 13 amino acids. V shed 5 bases and J shed 7 bases, with 17 bases lying between them. Germline CDR1 and CDR2: DFQATT and SNEGSKA (reference sequence). CDR3 sequence reads: CSAYIQGVSGYTF. CDR3 nucleotides: TGCAGTGCTTACATACAGGGAGTCTCTGGCTACACCTTC.

This clonotype was detected a few times. The chain combines TRBV20-1 with TRBJ2-2, with D possibly called TRBD1 or TRBD2 (5 bases each). The CDR3 covers 14 residues. The V gene's germline CDR1 is DFQATT and CDR2 SNEGSKA (reference sequence). The V and J ends lost 3 bases and 4 bases respectively, with 12 bases between them. The CDR3 DNA sequence: TGCAGTGCTAGGCGAGGGGCGGCCACCGGGGAGCTGTTTTTT. It specifies CSARRGAATGELFF.

This clonotype has more than one count but fewer than ten. This sequence joins TRBV19 and TRBJ2-1; 8 bases are shared with TRBD1. J lost 5 bases, V lost 3 bases, and 6 bases had no gene match. This CDR3 comprises 15 residues. CDR1 is LNHDA and CDR2 is SQIVND in the germline V gene (reference sequence). The CDR3 here is CASSIWQGANNEQFF. CDR3 bases: TGTGCCAGTAGTATCTGGCAGGGGGCTAACAATGAGCAGTTCTTC.